These 27 T cell receptor beta chains were sequenced from one sample in a study of beta chain features in type 1 diabetes. Of the isolated RNA, all was reverse transcribed, and so the sequenced material was expressed TCRB transcripts. Measured with immunoSEQ multiplex PCR; TCRdb has only the in-frame clones, and not every one. The sample carries roughly 500,000 clones, around 30% recorded once. Material for sequencing was naive CD4+ T cells from blood. The receptors originated from a young man in good health.

The CDR3 reads CASSGGPSYEQYF. The CDR3 DNA reads as TGTGCCAGCAGTGGCGGGCCTTCCTACGAGCAGTACTTC. V and J are TRBV2 and TRBJ2-7; possibly TRBD2 for D (5 bases). The CDR3 contains 13 residues. Trimming pared 4 bases from V and 1 base from J, leaving 8 bases between. Germline-derived CDR1 and CDR2 are SNHLY and FYNNEI.

J is TRBJ1-2 and V is TRBV18, with a possible D match to TRBD1 (6 bases). Trimming stripped 2 bases from V and 4 bases from J, with 11 bases between. The CDR3 spans 14 residues. CDR1 KGHSH and CDR2 LQKENI come from the germline V gene. In nucleotides, the CDR3 is TGTGCCAGCTCACCAGGTCGGGACATCTATGGCTACACCTTC. Its protein is CASSPGRDIYGYTF.

This clone was seen a few times. The rearrangement joins TRBV28 to TRBJ1-2; unclear D gene. The CDR3 runs to 11 residues. V shed 9 bases and J shed 6 bases, with 11 bases lying between them. Germline V lookup: CDR1 MDHEN, CDR2 SYDVKM. The CDR3 here is CASLHIDGYTF. The CDR3 DNA sequence: TGTGCCAGTCTCCACATCGATGGCTACACCTTC.

In this sample, this clone turned up once. The gene calls are TRBV27 and TRBJ1-4; the D is unclear. CDR1 MNHEY and CDR2 SMNVEV come from the germline V gene (reference sequence). The CDR3 is 15 residues long. V was clipped by 5 bases and J by 1 base, with 11 bases between them. This CDR3 reads CASSEMGLTNEKLFF. The CDR3 nucleotides are TGTGCCAGCAGTGAAATGGGATTAACTAATGAAAAACTGTTTTTT. Full variable domain (rest looked up from reference TRBV27 and TRBJ1-4): EAQVTQNPRYLITVTGKKLTVTCSQNMNHEYMSWYRQDPGLGLRQIYYSMNVEVTDKGDVPEGYKVSRKEKRNFPLILESPSPNQTSLYFCASSEMGLTNEKLFFGSGTQLSVL.

This clone came up a few times. The V call is TRBV30, the J call TRBJ1-4; possible D gene TRBD1, 6 bases. V was shortened by 5 bases and J by 8 bases, with 18 bases between the two germline ends. The germline V gene has CDR1 GTSNPN and CDR2 SVGIG (reference sequence). The CDR3 has 14 residues. This CDR3 reads CAWGTTVQGEKLFF. CDR3 bases: TGTGCCTGGGGAACCACGGTCCAGGGGGAAAAACTGTTTTTT.

This clone was found a few times. This chain joins TRBV9 and TRBJ2-2, with D perhaps given as TRBD1 or TRBD2 (6 bases each). The germline V and J ends were trimmed by 4 bases and 0 bases, with 13 bases remaining between them. Germline loops: CDR1 SGDLS, CDR2 YYNGEE. The CDR3 length is 16 residues. DNA of the CDR3: TGTGCCAGCAGCCCGGGGGCACCCACGAACACCGGGGAGCTGTTTTTT. This translates into CASSPGAPTNTGELFF.

The chain recombines TRBV5-6 with TRBJ2-7; 8 bases line up with TRBD1. Trimming at V came to 4 bases and at J to 3 bases, leaving 9 bases not matched to a gene. CDR3 length: 15 residues. Germline CDR1 and CDR2: SGHDT and YYEEEE. The CDR3 bases are TGTGCCAGCAGCCGGGCGGACAGGGAGTACTACGAGCAGTACTTC. It specifies CASSRADREYYEQYF.

This clone was detected only a few times. The V and J genes are TRBV29-1 and TRBJ2-5; D call uncertain. This CDR3 is built from 15 residues. Germline V gene sequence: CDR1 SQVTM, CDR2 ANQGSEA. Deletions cut 1 base from V and 1 base from J, with 13 bases between. CDR3 region: CSVEVNGYPQETQYF. Written as DNA, the CDR3 is TGCAGCGTTGAAGTTAACGGATACCCCCAAGAGACCCAGTACTTC.

This clone was picked up one time. The V call is TRBV10-3, the J call TRBJ2-7; TRBD1 matches 8 bases. V gave up 5 bases and J gave up 2 bases; unmatched junction bases: 8. Germline V CDR1 and CDR2: ENHRY, SYGVKD. This CDR3 spans 15 amino acids. CDR3 region: CAISPGTGPPYEQYF. CDR3 sequence (DNA): TGTGCCATCAGTCCTGGGACAGGCCCCCCCTACGAGCAGTACTTC.

The V and J genes are TRBV10-3 and TRBJ2-1, with 8 bases aligning to TRBD2. CDR1 is ENHRY, CDR2 SYGVKD, per germline. Germline trimming cut 0 bases from V and 6 bases from J; bases unmatched to any gene: 4. The CDR3 is 15 amino acids. The CDR3 DNA reads TGTGCCATCAGTGAGTCGGGCGGGAGGAGCAATGAGCAGTTCTTC. This sequence encodes CAISESGGRSNEQFF.

There are a few counts of this clone. J is TRBJ2-3 and V is TRBV29-1, with TRBD1 identical over 9 bases. The CDR3 totals 13 residues. CDR1 and CDR2 from the germline V gene are SQVTM and ANQGSEA. Trimming took 8 bases from V and 10 from J; bases not matched to a gene: 13. This CDR3 is CSTVRDRDLPQYF. The CDR3 bases are TGCAGCACCGTCCGGGACAGGGATTTACCGCAGTATTTT.

V usage is TRBV19 and J usage is TRBJ2-1, with D perhaps matching TRBD1 (5 bases). The CDR3 runs to 13 residues. V gave up 9 bases and J gave up 0 bases, with 9 bases separating them. Looked up from germline, CDR1 is LNHDA and CDR2 is SQIVND (reference sequence). DNA for the CDR3: TGTGCCAGCAGGGTGAGCTCCTACAATGAGCAGTTCTTC. It encodes CASRVSSYNEQFF.

Concerning this clone itself: Other DNA sequences in this specimen translate into the identical CDR3. The rearrangement links TRBV6-5 to TRBJ2-3; 7 bases fit TRBD1. V shed 6 bases, J shed 1 base, and the junction held 4 bases outside the gene matches. Looked up from germline, CDR1 is MNHEY and CDR2 is SVGAGI. The CDR3 length is 14 residues. In DNA, the CDR3 is TGTGCCAGCAGCCGTGGACAGGGCACAGATACGCAGTATTTT. Amino acid sequence: CASSRGQGTDTQYF.

This clone was seen a handful of times. The V and J genes are TRBV11-2 and TRBJ2-7; the D gene is possibly TRBD2 (6 bases). Deletions cut 5 bases from V and 6 bases from J, with 14 bases between. This CDR3 has 13 amino acids. The germline V gene encodes CDR1 SGHAT and CDR2 FQNNGV. This CDR3 reads CASSPFSAGEQYF. CDR3 nucleotide sequence: TGTGCCAGCAGCCCTTTCTCAGCGGGCGAGCAGTACTTC.

This clone was detected a few times. This chain joins TRBV29-1 and TRBJ2-2; 7 nucleotides line up with TRBD1. This CDR3 comprises 14 residues. CDR1 is SQVTM and CDR2 is ANQGSEA in the germline V gene. Trimming at V came to 6 bases and at J to 5 bases, leaving 9 bases not matched to a gene. The DNA of the CDR3 is TGCAGCGTGTCGACAGGGATGGGGACCGGGGAGCTGTTTTTT. Translated, it gives CSVSTGMGTGELFF.

This clone has more than one count but fewer than ten. This chain connects TRBV5-1 to TRBJ1-1; no reliable D call. Germline V CDR1 and CDR2: SGHRS, YFSETQ. V lost 4 bases, J lost 3 bases, and 13 bases lay in between. This CDR3 contains 14 residues. The CDR3 spells CASSKDGQYTEAFF. The DNA of the CDR3 is TGCGCCAGCAGCAAGGACGGGCAGTACACTGAAGCTTTCTTT.

The rearrangement joins TRBV5-4 to TRBJ1-4; no clear D gene. From germline, CDR1 is SGHNT and CDR2 YYREEE (reference sequence). V was cut by 4 bases and J by 1 base, with 8 bases left in between. CDR3 length equals 14 residues. The CDR3 here is CASSTDGTNEKLFF. CDR3 bases: TGTGCCAGCAGCACGGACGGAACTAATGAAAAACTGTTTTTT.

The V gene is TRBV14, the J gene TRBJ2-5; D gene uncertain. Trimming took 0 bases from V and 7 from J, leaving 12 bases between them. CDR3 length: 14 residues. Germline V lookup: CDR1 SGHDN, CDR2 FVKESK. CDR3: CASSQDRLVGTQYF. The CDR3 DNA reads TGTGCCAGCAGCCAAGATCGGCTAGTTGGGACCCAGTACTTC.

The rearrangement links TRBV6-5 to TRBJ2-1, with 11 bases aligning to TRBD2. This CDR3 region has 15 residues. The J segment lost 10 bases and the V segment lost 5 bases, leaving 10 bases of the junction unmatched. The germline gives CDR1 MNHEY, CDR2 SVGAGI. The CDR3 coding sequence is TGTGCCAGCAGTACTATAGCGGGAGGGGCAGGAGAGCAGTTCTTC. As protein: CASSTIAGGAGEQFF.

This clone was observed a few times. The chain recombines TRBV7-9 with TRBJ2-7; TRBD2 might be the D (6 bases). Looked up from germline, CDR1 is SEHNR and CDR2 is FQNEAQ (reference sequence). V was clipped by 3 bases and J by 0 bases, with 6 bases between them. This CDR3 is 13 amino acids long. The CDR3 DNA is TGTGCCAGCAGCTTCGGGAGCTCCTACGAGCAGTACTTC. The encoded protein is CASSFGSSYEQYF.

The chain is built from TRBV15 and TRBJ1-4; D gene uncertain. The CDR3 loop spans 14 amino acids. Looked up from germline, CDR1 is LNHNV and CDR2 is YYDKDF (reference sequence). Trimming took 3 bases from V and 6 from J, leaving 11 bases between them. This chain's CDR3 is CATSRAESYEKLFF. For the CDR3, the DNA is TGTGCCACCAGCAGGGCAGAGAGTTATGAAAAACTGTTTTTT.

V gene TRBV27 combines with J gene TRBJ2-5; D uncertain. With 5 bases removed from V and 4 bases from J, the gap between germline ends came to 11 bases. The CDR3 spans 13 residues. CDR1 is MNHEY and CDR2 is SMNVEV in the germline V gene (reference sequence). In DNA, the CDR3 is TGTGCCAGCAGTAACTGGGTTGGAGAGACCCAGTACTTC. Amino acids: CASSNWVGETQYF.

This clone was counted a few times. The genes are TRBV7-2 and TRBJ2-7, with a weak D call TRBD2 (5 bases). Trimming cost V 4 bases and J 0 bases, with 10 bases left between them. Germline values: CDR1 SGHTA, CDR2 FQGNSA. The CDR3 covers 14 residues. The CDR3 loop reads CASSSRRASYEQYF. As DNA, the CDR3 is TGTGCCAGCAGCTCCAGGCGGGCCTCCTACGAGCAGTACTTC.

The chain recombines TRBV27 with TRBJ1-2; D not certain. Deletions cut 4 bases from V and 2 bases from J, with 17 bases between. Germline V CDR1 and CDR2: MNHEY, SMNVEV (reference sequence). This CDR3 spans 16 amino acids. The CDR3 sequence is CASSSPHKGGNYGYTF. The CDR3 DNA is TGTGCCAGCAGTTCCCCTCATAAGGGAGGGAACTATGGCTACACCTTC.

This chain uses TRBV2 with TRBJ1-1; D remains unclear. Germline CDR1 SNHLY, CDR2 FYNNEI. V was pared by 8 bases and J by 0 bases, with 10 bases between. CDR3 length equals 13 residues. DNA for the CDR3: TGTGCCAGCGGTGCCGAGATGAACACTGAAGCTTTCTTT. Amino acid sequence: CASGAEMNTEAFF.

The chain is built from TRBV10-2 and TRBJ2-7, with D possibly being TRBD1 (6 bases). Between the trimmed V and J ends, which lost 6 bases and 6 bases, there was a span of 15 bases. This CDR3 region has 13 residues. Germline V gene sequence: CDR1 WSHSY, CDR2 SAAADI. The CDR3 region is CASRQGRLSEQYF. The CDR3 nucleotides are TGCGCCAGCAGACAGGGTCGTTTATCCGAGCAGTACTTC.

The chain is built from TRBV30 and TRBJ2-4; maybe TRBD1 (5 bases). The germline V gene has CDR1 GTSNPN and CDR2 SVGIG (reference sequence). The ends were cut back, 3 bases at V and 8 bases at J, with 11 bases in the middle. The CDR3 runs to 12 residues. The CDR3 region has the DNA TGTGCCTGGAGCAGGGTATCGGACATTCAGTACTTC. It yields the protein CAWSRVSDIQYF.